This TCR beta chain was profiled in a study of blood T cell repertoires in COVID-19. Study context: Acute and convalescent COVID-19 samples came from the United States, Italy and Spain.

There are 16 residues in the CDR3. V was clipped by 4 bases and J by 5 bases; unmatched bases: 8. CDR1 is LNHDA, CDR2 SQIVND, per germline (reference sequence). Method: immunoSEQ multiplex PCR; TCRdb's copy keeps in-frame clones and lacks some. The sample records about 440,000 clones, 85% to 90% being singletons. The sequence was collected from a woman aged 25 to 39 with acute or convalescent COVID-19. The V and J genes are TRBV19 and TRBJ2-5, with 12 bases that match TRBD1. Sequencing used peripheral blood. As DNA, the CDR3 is TGTGCCAGTAGTACCCCGGGACAGGGGGCAGGGGAGACCCAGTACTTC. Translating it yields CASSTPGQGAGETQYF.